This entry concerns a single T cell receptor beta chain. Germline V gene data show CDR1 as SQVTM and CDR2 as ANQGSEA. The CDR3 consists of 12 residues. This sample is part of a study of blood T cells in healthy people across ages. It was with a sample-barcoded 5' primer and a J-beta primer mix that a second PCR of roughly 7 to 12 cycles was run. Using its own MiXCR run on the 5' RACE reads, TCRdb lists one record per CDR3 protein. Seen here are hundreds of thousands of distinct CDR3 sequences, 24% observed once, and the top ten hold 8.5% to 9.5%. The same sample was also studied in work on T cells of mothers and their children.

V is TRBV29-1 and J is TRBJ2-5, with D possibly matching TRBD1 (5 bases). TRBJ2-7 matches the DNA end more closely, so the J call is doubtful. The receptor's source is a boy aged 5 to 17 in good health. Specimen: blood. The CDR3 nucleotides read TGCAGCGTTGGCAGACAGTCCTACGAGCAGTACTTC. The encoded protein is CSVGRQSYEQYF.